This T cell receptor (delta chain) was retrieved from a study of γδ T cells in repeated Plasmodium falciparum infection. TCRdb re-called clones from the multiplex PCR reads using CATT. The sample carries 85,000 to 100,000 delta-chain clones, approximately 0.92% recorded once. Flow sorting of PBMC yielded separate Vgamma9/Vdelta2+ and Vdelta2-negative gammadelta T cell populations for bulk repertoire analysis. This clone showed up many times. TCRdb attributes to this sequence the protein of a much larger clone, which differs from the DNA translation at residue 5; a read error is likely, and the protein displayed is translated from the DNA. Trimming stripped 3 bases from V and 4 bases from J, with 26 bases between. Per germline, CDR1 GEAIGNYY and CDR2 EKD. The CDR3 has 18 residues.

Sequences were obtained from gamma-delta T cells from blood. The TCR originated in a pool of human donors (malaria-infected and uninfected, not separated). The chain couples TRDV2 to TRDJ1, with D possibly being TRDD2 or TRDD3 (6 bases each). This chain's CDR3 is CACDRMAFPGDGSDKLIF. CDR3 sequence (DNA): TGTGCCTGTGACCGAATGGCCTTCCCGGGGGACGGGAGCGATAAACTCATCTTT.